The clone carrying this T cell receptor beta chain was counted only a few times. This specimen belongs to a study of T cells after yellow fever vaccination. The CDR3 spans 16 residues. Germline assignment: CDR1 SGHTA and CDR2 FQGNSA. J lost 6 bases, V lost 5 bases, and 9 bases had no gene match. TCRdb re-derived calls from the 5' RACE reads in MiXCR, one entry per CDR3 protein. The data contain approximately 600,000 distinct CDR3 sequences, about 12% of them seen just once; the ten biggest clones take up around 14%. The material was PBMCs, obtained on the day of the yellow fever booster vaccination. This TCR was recovered from a young man who received the YFV17D yellow fever vaccine. The genes are TRBV7-2 and TRBJ2-7, with TRBD2 identical over 14 bases. CDR3 DNA: TGTGCCAGCAGCCCAGCGATAGGACTAGCGGGAGGCGAGCAGTACTTC. Its translation is CASSPAIGLAGGEQYF.